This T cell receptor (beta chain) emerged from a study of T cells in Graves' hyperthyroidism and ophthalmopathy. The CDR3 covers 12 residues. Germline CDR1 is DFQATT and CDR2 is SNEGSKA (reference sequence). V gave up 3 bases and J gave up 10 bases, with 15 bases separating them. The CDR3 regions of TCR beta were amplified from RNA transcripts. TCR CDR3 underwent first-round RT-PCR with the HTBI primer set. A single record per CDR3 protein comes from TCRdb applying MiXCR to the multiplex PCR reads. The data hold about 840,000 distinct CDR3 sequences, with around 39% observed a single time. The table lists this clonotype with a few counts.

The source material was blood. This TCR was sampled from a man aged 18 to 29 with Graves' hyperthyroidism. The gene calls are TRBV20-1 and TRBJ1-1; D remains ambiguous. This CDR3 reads CSASTLRTGAFF. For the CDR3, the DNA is TGCAGTGCTAGCACGCTCCGGACGGGAGCTTTCTTT.